The present T cell receptor (beta chain) was sequenced within a study of cytomegalovirus exposure and HLA in healthy donors. Primers included in the PCR were 60 Vbeta and 13 Jbeta primers. Assay used: immunoSEQ multiplex PCR; TCRdb lists only in-frame clones, some missing. The sample records fewer than 250,000 clones, 75% to 80% being singletons. After removal of 6 bases from V and 2 bases from J, the junction contained 11 bases not matched to a gene. Germline V gives CDR1 SGHNT, CDR2 YYREEE (reference sequence). CDR3 size: 16 residues. This clone has just a few counts. The receptor was isolated from a male donor in good health and CMV-seronegative. Sequences were obtained from PBMCs. The chain recombines TRBV5-4 with TRBJ2-3, with TRBD1 matching over 8 bases. The CDR3 sequence is CASTPGGRPNTDTQYF. CDR3 bases: TGTGCCAGCACCCCAGGGGGCAGGCCGAACACAGATACGCAGTATTTT.